The source of this TCR beta chain is a study of CD8+ T cells in alopecia areata. In this sample, this clone turned up a few times. Treatment meaning: oral pan-JAK inhibitor, 5-10 mg twice daily. RNA extraction and reverse transcription yielded cDNA as sequencing template. The repertoire was sequenced with immunoSEQ multiplex PCR; TCRdb's copy has only in-frame clones and lacks some. The sample yields some 80,000 clones, 60% to 70% seen once. Germline-derived CDR1 and CDR2 are SEHNR and FQNEAQ (reference sequence). The CDR3 has 17 residues. V lost 5 bases, J lost 4 bases, and 11 bases stayed unmatched. The sequence derives from a human donor with alopecia areata. The chain recombines TRBV7-9 with TRBJ2-2; 9 bases agree with TRBD1. The material was CD8+ T cells sorted from blood, obtained at week 24, from a patient treated with tofacitinib. In DNA, the CDR3 is TGTGCCAGCAGCGCCACTCCGGGACAGGGATCCACCGGGGAGCTGTTTTTT. Its translation is CASSATPGQGSTGELFF.